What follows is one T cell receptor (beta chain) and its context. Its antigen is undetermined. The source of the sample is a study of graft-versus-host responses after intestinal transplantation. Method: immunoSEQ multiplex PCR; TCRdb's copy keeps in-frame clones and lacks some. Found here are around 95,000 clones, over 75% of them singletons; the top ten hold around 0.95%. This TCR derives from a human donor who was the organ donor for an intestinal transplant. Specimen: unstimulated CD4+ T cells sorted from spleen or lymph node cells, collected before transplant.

CDR3 in DNA: TGTGCCAGCAGTGGACAGGGGCGGGGCACTGAAGCTTTCTTT. This sequence encodes CASSGQGRGTEAFF. The chain combines TRBV6-5 with TRBJ1-1; 9 bases align to TRBD1. This CDR3 region has 14 residues. CDR1 MNHEY and CDR2 SVGAGI come from the germline V gene. The ends lost 5 bases at V and 4 bases at J; junction bases unmatched: 5.